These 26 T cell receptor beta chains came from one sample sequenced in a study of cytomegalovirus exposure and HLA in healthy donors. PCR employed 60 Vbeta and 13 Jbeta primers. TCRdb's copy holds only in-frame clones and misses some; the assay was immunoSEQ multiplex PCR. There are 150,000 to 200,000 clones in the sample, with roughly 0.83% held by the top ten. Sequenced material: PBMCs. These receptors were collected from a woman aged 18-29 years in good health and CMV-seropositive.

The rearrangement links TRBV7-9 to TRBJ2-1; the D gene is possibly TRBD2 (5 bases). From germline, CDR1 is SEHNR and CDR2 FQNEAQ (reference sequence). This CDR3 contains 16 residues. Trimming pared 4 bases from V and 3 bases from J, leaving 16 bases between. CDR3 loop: CASSSTDYLFYNEQFF. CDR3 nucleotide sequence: TGTGCCAGCAGCTCGACTGACTACCTCTTCTACAATGAGCAGTTCTTC. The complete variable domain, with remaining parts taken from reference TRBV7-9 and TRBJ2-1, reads DTGVSQNPRHKITKRGQNVTFRCDPISEHNRLYWYRQTLGQGPEFLTYFQNEAQLEKSRLLSDRFSAERPKGSFSTLEIQRTEQGDSAMYLCASSSTDYLFYNEQFFGPGTRLTVL.

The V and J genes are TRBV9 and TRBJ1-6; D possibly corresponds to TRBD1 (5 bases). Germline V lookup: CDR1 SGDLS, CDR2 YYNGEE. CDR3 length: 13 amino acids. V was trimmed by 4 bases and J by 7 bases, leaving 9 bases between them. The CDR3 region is CASSPTENSPLHF. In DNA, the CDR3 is TGTGCCAGCAGCCCGACAGAGAATTCACCCCTCCACTTT.

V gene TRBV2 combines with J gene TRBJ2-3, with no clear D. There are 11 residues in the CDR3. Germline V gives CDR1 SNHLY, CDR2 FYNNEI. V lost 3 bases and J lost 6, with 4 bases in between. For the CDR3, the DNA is TGTGCCAGCAGTGACAGGGATACGCAGTATTTT. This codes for CASSDRDTQYF.

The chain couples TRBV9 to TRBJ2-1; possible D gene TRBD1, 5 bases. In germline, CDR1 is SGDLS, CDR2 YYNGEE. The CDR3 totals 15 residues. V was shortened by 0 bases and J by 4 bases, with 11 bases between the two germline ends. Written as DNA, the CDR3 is TGTGCCAGCAGCGTAGGGCCAGGGATTTACAATGAGCAGTTCTTC. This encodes CASSVGPGIYNEQFF. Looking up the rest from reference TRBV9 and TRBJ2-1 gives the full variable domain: DSGVTQTPKHLITATGQRVTLRCSPRSGDLSVYWYQQSLDQGLQFLIQYYNGEERAKGNILERFSAQQFPDLHSELNLSSLELGDSALYFCASSVGPGIYNEQFFGPGTRLTVL.

CDR3 in amino acids: CASGLVRTGGGDTQYF. CDR3 sequence (DNA): TGTGCTAGTGGTTTGGTACGGACAGGGGGCGGAGATACGCAGTATTTT. V and J are TRBV12-5 and TRBJ2-3, with TRBD1 identical over 11 bases. The trim removed 0 bases at V and 5 bases at J, leaving 4 bases unmatched. CDR1 and CDR2 from the germline V gene are LGHNT and FRNRAP. This CDR3 is 16 amino acids long.

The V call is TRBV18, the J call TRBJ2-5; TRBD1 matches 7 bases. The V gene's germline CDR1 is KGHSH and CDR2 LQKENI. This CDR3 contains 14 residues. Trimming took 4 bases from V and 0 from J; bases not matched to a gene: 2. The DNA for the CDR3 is TGTGCCAGCTCACACGGGACAGACCAAGAGACCCAGTACTTC. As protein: CASSHGTDQETQYF.

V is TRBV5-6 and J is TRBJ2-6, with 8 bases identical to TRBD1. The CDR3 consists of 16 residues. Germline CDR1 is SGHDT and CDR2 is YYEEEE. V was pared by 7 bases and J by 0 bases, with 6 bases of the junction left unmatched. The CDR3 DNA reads TGTGCCAGCGGACCTACAGGGGGCTCTGGGGCCAACGTCCTGACTTTC. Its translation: CASGPTGGSGANVLTF.

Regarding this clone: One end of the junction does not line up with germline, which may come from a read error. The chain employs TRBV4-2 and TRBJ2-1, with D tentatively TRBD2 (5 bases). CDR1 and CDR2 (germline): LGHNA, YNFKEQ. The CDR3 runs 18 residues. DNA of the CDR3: TGTGCCAGCAGCAAAGAGGGCGGGCCCCAAACTATTTACAATGAGCAGTTCTTC. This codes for CASSKEGGPQTIYNEQFF.

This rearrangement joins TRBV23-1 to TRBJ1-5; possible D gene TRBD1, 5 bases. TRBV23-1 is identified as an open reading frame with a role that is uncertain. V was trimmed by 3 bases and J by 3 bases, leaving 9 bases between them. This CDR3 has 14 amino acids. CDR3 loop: CASSHDSPNQPQHF. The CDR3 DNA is TGCGCCAGCAGTCATGACAGCCCCAATCAGCCCCAGCATTTT.

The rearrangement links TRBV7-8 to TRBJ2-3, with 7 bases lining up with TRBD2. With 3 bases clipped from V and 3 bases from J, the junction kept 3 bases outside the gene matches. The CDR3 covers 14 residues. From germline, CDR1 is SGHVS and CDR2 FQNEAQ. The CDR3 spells CASSFGAGTDTQYF. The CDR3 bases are TGTGCCAGCAGCTTTGGAGCGGGAACAGATACGCAGTATTTT.

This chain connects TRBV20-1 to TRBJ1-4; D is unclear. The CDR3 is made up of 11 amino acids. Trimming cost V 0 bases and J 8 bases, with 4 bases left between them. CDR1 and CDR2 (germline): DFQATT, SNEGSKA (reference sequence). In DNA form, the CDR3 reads TGCAGTGCTAGAGAGAGAGAAAAACTGTTTTTT. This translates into CSAREREKLFF.

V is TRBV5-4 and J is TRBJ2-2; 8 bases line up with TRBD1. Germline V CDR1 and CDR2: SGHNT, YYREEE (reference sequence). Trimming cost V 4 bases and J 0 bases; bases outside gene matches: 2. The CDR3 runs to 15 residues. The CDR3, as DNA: TGTGCCAGCAGCCCGGGACAGGCGAACACCGGGGAGCTGTTTTTT. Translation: CASSPGQANTGELFF.

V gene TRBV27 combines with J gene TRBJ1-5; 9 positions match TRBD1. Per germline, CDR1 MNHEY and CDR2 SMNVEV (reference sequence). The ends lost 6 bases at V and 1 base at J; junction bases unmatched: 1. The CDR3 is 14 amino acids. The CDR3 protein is CASRQGASNQPQHF. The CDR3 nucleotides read TGTGCCAGCAGACAGGGGGCAAGCAATCAGCCCCAGCATTTT.

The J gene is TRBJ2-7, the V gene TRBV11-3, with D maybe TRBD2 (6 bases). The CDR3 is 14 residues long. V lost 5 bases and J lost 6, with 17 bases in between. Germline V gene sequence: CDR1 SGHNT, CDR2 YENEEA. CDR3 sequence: CASSQYGRDREQYF. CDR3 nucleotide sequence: TGTGCCAGCAGCCAATATGGGCGGGATCGCGAGCAGTACTTC.

As DNA, the CDR3 is TGCGCCAGCAGGGAAGAGGGAGCCACCATATATTTT. Protein sequence: CASREEGATIYF. The chain carries TRBV5-1 and TRBJ1-3; no clear D. Trimming removed 5 bases from V and 9 bases from J, with 12 bases in between. CDR1 and CDR2 from the germline V gene are SGHRS and YFSETQ. The CDR3 extends over 12 amino acids.

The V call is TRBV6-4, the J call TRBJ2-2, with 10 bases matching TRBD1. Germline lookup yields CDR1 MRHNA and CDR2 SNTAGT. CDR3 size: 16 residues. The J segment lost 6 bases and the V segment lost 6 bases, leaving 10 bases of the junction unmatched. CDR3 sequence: CASRKAPGTGAGELFF. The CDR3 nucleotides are TGTGCCAGCAGAAAGGCGCCGGGGACAGGGGCCGGGGAGCTGTTTTTT.

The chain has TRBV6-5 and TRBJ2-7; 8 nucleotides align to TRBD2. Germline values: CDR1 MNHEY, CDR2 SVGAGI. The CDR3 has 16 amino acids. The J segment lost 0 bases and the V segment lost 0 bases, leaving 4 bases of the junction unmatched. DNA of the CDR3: TGTGCCAGCAGTTACTCTCTCGGGAGGGCCTCCTACGAGCAGTACTTC. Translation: CASSYSLGRASYEQYF.

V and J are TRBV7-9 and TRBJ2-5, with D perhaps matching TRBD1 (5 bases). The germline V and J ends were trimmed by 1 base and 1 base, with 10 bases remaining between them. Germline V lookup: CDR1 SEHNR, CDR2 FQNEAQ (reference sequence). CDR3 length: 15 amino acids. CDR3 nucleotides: TGTGCCAGCAGCTTAGTAGGGCAGGGCCAAGAGACCCAGTACTTC. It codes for CASSLVGQGQETQYF.

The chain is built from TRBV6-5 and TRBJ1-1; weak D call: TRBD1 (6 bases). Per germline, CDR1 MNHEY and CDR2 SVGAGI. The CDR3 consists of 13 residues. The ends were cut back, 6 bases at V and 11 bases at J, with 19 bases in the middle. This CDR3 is CASRGTSLARAFF. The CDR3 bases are TGTGCCAGCAGGGGGACATCCCTAGCAAGGGCTTTCTTT.

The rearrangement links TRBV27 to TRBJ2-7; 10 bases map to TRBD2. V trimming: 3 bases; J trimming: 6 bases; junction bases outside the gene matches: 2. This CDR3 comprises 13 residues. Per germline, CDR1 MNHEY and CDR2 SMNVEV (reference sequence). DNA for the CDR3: TGTGCCAGCAGTTTGTGGACTAGCGGCGAGCAGTACTTC. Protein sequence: CASSLWTSGEQYF.

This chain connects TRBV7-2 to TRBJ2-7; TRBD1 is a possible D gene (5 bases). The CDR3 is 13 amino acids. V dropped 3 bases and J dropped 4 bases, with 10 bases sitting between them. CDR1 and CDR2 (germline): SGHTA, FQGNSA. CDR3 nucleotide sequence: TGTGCCAGCAGCTTCGGCAGGGAATACGAGCAGTACTTC. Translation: CASSFGREYEQYF.

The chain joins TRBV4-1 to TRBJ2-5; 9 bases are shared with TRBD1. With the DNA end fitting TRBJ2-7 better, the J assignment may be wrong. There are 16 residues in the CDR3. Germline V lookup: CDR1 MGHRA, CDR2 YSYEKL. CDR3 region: CASSQGSGTGTYEQYF. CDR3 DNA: TGCGCCAGCAGCCAAGGGTCCGGGACAGGGACCTACGAGCAGTACTTC.

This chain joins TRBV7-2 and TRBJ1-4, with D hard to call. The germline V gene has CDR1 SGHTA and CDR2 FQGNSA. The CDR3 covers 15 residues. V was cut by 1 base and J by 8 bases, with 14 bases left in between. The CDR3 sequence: CASSLGRSAAEKLFF. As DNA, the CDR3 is TGTGCCAGCAGCTTAGGGCGGTCGGCAGCGGAAAAACTGTTTTTT. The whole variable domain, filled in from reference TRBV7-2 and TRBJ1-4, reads GAGVSQSPSNKVTEKGKDVELRCDPISGHTALYWYRQSLGQGLEFLIYFQGNSAPDKSGLPSDRFSAERTGGSVSTLTIQRTQQEDSAVYLCASSLGRSAAEKLFFGSGTQLSVL.

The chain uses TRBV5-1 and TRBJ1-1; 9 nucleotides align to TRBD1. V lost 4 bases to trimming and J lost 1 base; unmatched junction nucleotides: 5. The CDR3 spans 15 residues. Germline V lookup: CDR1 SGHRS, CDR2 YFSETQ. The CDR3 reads CASSAGQGTNTEAFF. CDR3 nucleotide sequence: TGCGCCAGCAGCGCTGGACAGGGGACGAACACTGAAGCTTTCTTT.

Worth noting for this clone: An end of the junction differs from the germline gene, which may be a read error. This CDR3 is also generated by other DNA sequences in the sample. The DNA for the CDR3 is TGCGCCAGCAGCCCAGGGGCCTTTACCATGAACACTGAGGCTTTCTTT. As protein: CASSPGAFTMNTEAFF. The genes are TRBV4-1 and TRBJ1-1, with D perhaps matching TRBD1 (6 bases). The germline V gene has CDR1 MGHRA and CDR2 YSYEKL. The CDR3 has 16 residues.

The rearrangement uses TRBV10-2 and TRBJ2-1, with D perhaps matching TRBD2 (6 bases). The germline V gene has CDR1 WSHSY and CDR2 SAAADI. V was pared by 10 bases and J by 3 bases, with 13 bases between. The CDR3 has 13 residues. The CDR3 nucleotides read TGCGCCACCCGGGACTCCAACTACAATGAGCAGTTCTTC. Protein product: CATRDSNYNEQFF.